The clone carrying this TCR beta chain has a count of ten or more. Its matching antigen is unknown. This specimen belongs to a study of blood T cells in healthy people across ages. Study summary: Roughly one uniquely barcoded beta molecule per two T cells was captured.

Overall study results and limits: The study lacked donor CMV status, which possibly confounded expanded clonotype changes. Naive CD4+ cells and diversity were both higher in long-lived donors than in aged donors.

The second PCR ran about 6 to 11 cycles with a sample-barcoded 5' primer and J-beta primers. Each cDNA molecule carried a tag from a template-switch adaptor that contained 12 random nucleotides. TCRdb reanalysed the 5' RACE reads using MiXCR and keeps one entry per CDR3 protein. This table holds approximately 810,000 distinct CDR3 sequences, around 26% found once. This TCR derives from a woman aged 80 or older in good health. The sample was blood.

CDR3 protein: CSVAEDTQYF. In DNA, the CDR3 is TGCAGCGTTGCCGAAGATACGCAGTATTTT. The rearrangement links TRBV29-1 to TRBJ2-3; D is unresolved. The V gene lost 4 bases and the J gene lost 5 bases, with 4 bases spanning the gap. Germline CDR1 is SQVTM and CDR2 is ANQGSEA. The CDR3 is 10 amino acids.